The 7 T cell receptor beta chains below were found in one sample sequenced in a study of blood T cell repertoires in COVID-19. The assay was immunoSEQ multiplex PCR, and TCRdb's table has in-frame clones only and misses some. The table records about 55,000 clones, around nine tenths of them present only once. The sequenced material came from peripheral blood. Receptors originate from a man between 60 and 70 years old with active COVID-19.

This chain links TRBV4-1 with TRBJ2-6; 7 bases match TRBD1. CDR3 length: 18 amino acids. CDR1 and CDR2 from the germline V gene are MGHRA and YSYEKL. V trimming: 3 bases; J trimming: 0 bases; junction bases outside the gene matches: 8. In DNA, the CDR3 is TGCGCCAGCAGCCATGAACAGGGGCGATTCTCTGGGGCCAACGTCCTGACTTTC. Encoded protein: CASSHEQGRFSGANVLTF.

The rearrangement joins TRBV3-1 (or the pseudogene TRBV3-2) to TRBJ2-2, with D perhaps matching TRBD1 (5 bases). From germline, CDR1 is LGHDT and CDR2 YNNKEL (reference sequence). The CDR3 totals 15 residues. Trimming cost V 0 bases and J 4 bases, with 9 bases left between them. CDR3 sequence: CASSQEGVGTGELFF. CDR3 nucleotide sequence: TGTGCCAGCAGCCAAGAAGGGGTTGGCACCGGGGAGCTGTTTTTT.

The chain's CDR3 is CASSSLGLGYNEQFF. For the CDR3, the DNA is TGCGCCAGCAGCTCCCTAGGACTAGGATACAATGAGCAGTTCTTC. The rearrangement joins TRBV5-1 to TRBJ2-1; 7 positions match TRBD2. The trim removed 3 bases at V and 4 bases at J, leaving 7 bases unmatched. The CDR3 has 15 residues. Germline V gene sequence: CDR1 SGHRS, CDR2 YFSETQ.

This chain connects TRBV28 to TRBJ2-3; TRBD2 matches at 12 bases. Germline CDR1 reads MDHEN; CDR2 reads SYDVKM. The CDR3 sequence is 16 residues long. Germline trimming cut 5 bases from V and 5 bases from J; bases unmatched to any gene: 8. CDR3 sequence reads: CASSPTSGSGVDTQYF. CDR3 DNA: TGTGCCAGCAGTCCGACTAGCGGGAGTGGGGTAGATACGCAGTATTTT. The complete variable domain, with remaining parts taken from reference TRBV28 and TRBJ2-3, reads DVKVTQSSRYLVKRTGEKVFLECVQDMDHENMFWYRQDPGLGLRLIYFSYDVKMKEKGDIPEGYSVSREKKERFSLILESASTNQTSMYLCASSPTSGSGVDTQYFGPGTRLTVL.

The CDR3 bases are TGTGCCAGCAGCGTTACGGGAAATTCACCCCTCCACTTT. Translated, it gives CASSVTGNSPLHF. The rearrangement joins TRBV9 to TRBJ1-6; D unclear. The CDR3 totals 13 residues. Per the germline V gene, CDR1 is SGDLS and CDR2 is YYNGEE. Trimming stripped 2 bases from V and 7 bases from J, with 7 bases between.

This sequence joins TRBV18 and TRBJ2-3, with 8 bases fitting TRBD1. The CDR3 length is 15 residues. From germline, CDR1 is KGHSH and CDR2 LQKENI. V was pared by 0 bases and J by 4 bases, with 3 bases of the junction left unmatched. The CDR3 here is CASSPPSRGPDTQYF. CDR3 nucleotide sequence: TGTGCCAGCTCACCACCGTCCAGGGGGCCAGATACGCAGTATTTT.

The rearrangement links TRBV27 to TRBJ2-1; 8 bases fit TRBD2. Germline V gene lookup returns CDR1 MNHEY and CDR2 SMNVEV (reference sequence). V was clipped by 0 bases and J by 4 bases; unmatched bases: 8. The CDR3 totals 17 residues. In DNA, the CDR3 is TGTGCCAGCAGTTTATCCCAAGCGGGAGCGGGTTACAATGAGCAGTTCTTC. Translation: CASSLSQAGAGYNEQFF.